This note documents a single T cell receptor (beta chain) sequence. These data originate in a study of T-cell reconstitution after alpha-beta-depleted transplantation in children. This CDR3 region has 13 residues. V lost 4 bases to trimming and J lost 4 bases; unmatched junction nucleotides: 3. Germline values: CDR1 SNHLY, CDR2 FYNNEI. Unique molecular identifiers were used to barcode this TCRbeta library. TCRdb independently ran MiXCR on the PCR reads; one entry per CDR3 protein. The sample records approximately 190,000 distinct CDR3 sequences, 5% to 7.5% being singletons. This TCR derives from a girl less than two years old with combined immunodeficiency, due to receive a stem cell transplant. The sequencing here drew on PBMCs, taken before TCRalphabeta/CD19-depleted stem cell transplant. V gene TRBV2 combines with J gene TRBJ1-2, with 7 nucleotides matching TRBD1. The CDR3 nucleotides are TGTGCCAGCAGTGGACAGGGAGGCTATGGCTACACCTTC. Translated: CASSGQGGYGYTF.